Below, 10 T cell receptor beta chains from the same sample are listed, as sequenced in a study of CD8 T cells in Susac syndrome. RNA amounts of roughly 0.5 to 1 ug underwent reverse transcription with random hexamers. A single record per CDR3 protein comes from TCRdb applying MiXCR to the immunoSEQ multiplex PCR reads. The sample yields around 190,000 distinct CDR3 sequences, about 94% seen once. The sequencing sample was made of CD4+ T cells from PBMCs. Receptors were obtained from a human donor in good health.

The chain uses TRBV10-3 and TRBJ1-6, with TRBD1 as a possible D gene (6 bases). V lost 5 bases to trimming and J lost 1 base, with 12 bases between them. This CDR3 region has 16 residues. The germline V gene has CDR1 ENHRY and CDR2 SYGVKD. This CDR3 is CAISSDRSSYNSPLHF. In DNA form, the CDR3 reads TGTGCCATCAGTTCGGACAGATCGTCCTATAATTCACCCCTCCACTTT.

J is TRBJ1-2 and V is TRBV29-1, with D maybe TRBD1 (6 bases). This CDR3 has 13 amino acids. Germline V gives CDR1 SQVTM, CDR2 ANQGSEA. Deletions cut 3 bases from V and 3 bases from J, with 11 bases between. The CDR3 nucleotides are TGCAGCGTTGACGTCAGGGGCGACTATGGCTACACCTTC. The encoded protein is CSVDVRGDYGYTF.

This chain uses TRBV19 with TRBJ2-4; TRBD1 matches 9 bases. V was pared by 6 bases and J by 6 bases, with 9 bases of the junction left unmatched. CDR1 and CDR2 from the germline V gene are LNHDA and SQIVND (reference sequence). CDR3 length equals 15 residues. This CDR3 is CASSVSGTGLNIQYF. The CDR3 nucleotides are TGTGCCAGTAGCGTCTCCGGGACAGGGTTAAACATTCAGTACTTC.

The chain uses TRBV27 and TRBJ1-6; D call uncertain. Deletions cut 7 bases from V and 0 bases from J, with 13 bases between. Germline CDR1 and CDR2: MNHEY and SMNVEV (reference sequence). This CDR3 has 16 amino acids. CDR3 loop: CASKRQKSSYNSPLHF. CDR3 coding DNA: TGTGCCAGCAAAAGGCAGAAAAGCTCCTATAATTCACCCCTCCACTTT.

V and J are TRBV5-1 and TRBJ1-3; D is undetermined. V was cut by 4 bases and J by 1 base, with 6 bases left in between. There are 13 residues in the CDR3. Looked up from germline, CDR1 is SGHRS and CDR2 is YFSETQ. The CDR3 here is CASSPRSGNTIYF. As DNA, the CDR3 is TGCGCCAGCAGCCCGCGATCTGGAAACACCATATATTTT. The whole variable domain, remainder taken from reference TRBV5-1 and TRBJ1-3, is KAGVTQTPRYLIKTRGQQVTLSCSPISGHRSVSWYQQTPGQGLQFLFEYFSETQRNKGNFPGRFSGRQFSNSRSEMNVSTLELGDSALYLCASSPRSGNTIYFGEGSWLTVV.

The CDR3 coding sequence is TGCAGCGTTGGGGACCTCCTAGATACGCAGTATTTT. This encodes CSVGDLLDTQYF. The chain uses TRBV29-1 and TRBJ2-3, with D perhaps assigned TRBD1 or TRBD2 (5 bases each). Trimming took 4 bases from V and 5 from J, leaving 10 bases between them. Germline CDR1 is SQVTM and CDR2 is ANQGSEA. The CDR3 spans 12 residues.

The chain couples TRBV7-2 to TRBJ2-3; D may be TRBD2 (6 bases). The V end was cut by 10 bases, the J end by 0 bases, with 11 bases between. CDR1 and CDR2 (germline): SGHTA, FQGNSA. This CDR3 spans 13 amino acids. The CDR3 DNA follows: TGTGCCACCGGGAGCCCTAGCACAGATACGCAGTATTTT. Translating gives CATGSPSTDTQYF.

In this sample, this clonotype turned up once. The CDR3 DNA reads TGTGCCAGCAGCGTAGTGGGCGGGAATACGCAGTATTTT. Amino acid sequence: CASSVVGGNTQYF. J is TRBJ2-3 and V is TRBV9; TRBD2 might be the D (6 bases). This CDR3 comprises 13 residues. Germline CDR1 SGDLS, CDR2 YYNGEE. Trimming left V 0 bases short and J 7 bases short, with 9 bases between. The entire variable domain, with the rest obtained from reference TRBV9 and TRBJ2-3, is as follows: DSGVTQTPKHLITATGQRVTLRCSPRSGDLSVYWYQQSLDQGLQFLIQYYNGEERAKGNILERFSAQQFPDLHSELNLSSLELGDSALYFCASSVVGGNTQYFGPGTRLTVL.

This chain connects TRBV12-3 or TRBV12-4 to TRBJ1-4; D is perhaps TRBD1 (5 bases). The CDR3 covers 14 residues. The V and J ends lost 4 bases and 8 bases respectively, with 14 bases between them. The CDR3 sequence is CASSSSGGSEKLFF. The CDR3 DNA follows: TGTGCCAGCAGTTCAAGTGGGGGTTCGGAAAAACTGTTTTTT.

The chain carries TRBV29-1 and TRBJ2-3; tentatively, D is TRBD2 (5 bases). V was pared by 3 bases and J by 6 bases, with 13 bases between. The CDR3 is made up of 13 amino acids. Germline V gene sequence: CDR1 SQVTM, CDR2 ANQGSEA. This CDR3 is CSVDIRSGDTQYF. CDR3 nucleotide sequence: TGCAGCGTTGATATCCGCTCGGGGGATACGCAGTATTTT.